This note documents a single T cell receptor (beta chain) sequence. Its antigen is as yet unknown. Controls had normal endoscopy and no IBD diagnosis within a year. At colonoscopy, a blood sample was also collected. Here immunoSEQ multiplex PCR was the method, and the copy in TCRdb shows in-frame clones only, minus some. There are thousands of clones in the sample; about 90% occur only once, and about 2% lies in the top ten. Germline-derived CDR1 and CDR2 are LNHDA and SQIVND (reference sequence). The V end lost 8 bases, the J end lost 0 bases, and 8 bases lay between the germline ends. The CDR3 runs 13 residues. The data stem from a study of pediatric ulcerative colitis. Study results and limitations: Ulcerative colitis patients shared more blood-rectal clones than controls. Clonal expansions reduced rectal repertoire diversity in acute severe colitis.

The sample comprised blood. V gene TRBV19 combines with J gene TRBJ1-5; D is undetermined. This receptor was obtained from a girl aged 10 to 17 who was a control in a study of pediatric ulcerative colitis. CDR3 sequence: CASSELSNQPQHF. The CDR3 DNA reads TGTGCCAGTTCCGAACTTAGCAATCAGCCCCAGCATTTT.